Each of the 26 T cell receptor beta chains below was sequenced from the same sample in a study of shared clonotypes between healthy human individuals. Terminally differentiated effector memory CD45RA+ cells were left out of the naive CD8 fraction, which was CD45RO-negative and positively selected for CCR7. Produced via immunoSEQ multiplex PCR; TCRdb's table is partial and in-frame only. In the table there are more than 550,000 clones, under 95% of which are singletons. The sequencing sample was made of naive CD8+ T cells sorted from blood. The receptors originated from a man aged 25 to 40 in good health.

J is TRBJ2-2 and V is TRBV7-9, with TRBD2 matching over 10 bases. The CDR3 length is 16 residues. Germline assignment: CDR1 SEHNR and CDR2 FQNEAQ (reference sequence). Germline trimming cut 4 bases from V and 1 base from J; bases unmatched to any gene: 3. CDR3 in DNA: TGTGCCAGCAGCTGGGGACTAGCGCTGAACACCGGGGAGCTGTTTTTT. This codes for CASSWGLALNTGELFF.

This chain links TRBV6-5 with TRBJ2-2; no clear D. V lost 6 bases to trimming and J lost 1 base, with 9 bases between them. Per germline, CDR1 MNHEY and CDR2 SVGAGI. CDR3 length equals 14 residues. CDR3 region: CASSNAGNTGELFF. In DNA form, the CDR3 reads TGTGCCAGCAGCAACGCAGGGAACACCGGGGAGCTGTTTTTT.

This sequence joins TRBV7-9 and TRBJ1-1; D possibly corresponds to TRBD1 (5 bases). This CDR3 contains 13 residues. Between the trimmed V and J ends, which lost 4 bases and 3 bases, there was a span of 9 bases. CDR1 SEHNR and CDR2 FQNEAQ come from the germline V gene (reference sequence). The CDR3 loop is CASSSRGDTEAFF. The CDR3 bases are TGTGCCAGCAGCTCGAGAGGGGACACTGAAGCTTTCTTT.

J is TRBJ2-5 and V is TRBV19; TRBD2 matches at 10 bases. The J segment lost 4 bases and the V segment lost 5 bases, leaving 7 bases of the junction unmatched. Germline CDR1 LNHDA, CDR2 SQIVND (reference sequence). This CDR3 region has 15 residues. The CDR3 bases are TGTGCCAGTAGTTGGTCTAGCGGGAGTACAGAGACCCAGTACTTC. Translation: CASSWSSGSTETQYF.

The CDR3 nucleotides are TGTGCCAGCAGCGGCTCTCCGGTGCAGGATAGCAATCAGCCCCAGCATTTT. As protein: CASSGSPVQDSNQPQHF. The chain uses TRBV21-1 and TRBJ1-5; the tabulated D call, TRBD1, remains unverified against the DNA. TRBV21-1 counts as a pseudogene. The CDR3 totals 17 residues.

J is TRBJ2-7 and V is TRBV10-2; D is undetermined. V was clipped by 0 bases and J by 3 bases, with 15 bases between them. CDR3 size: 16 residues. CDR1 and CDR2 (germline): WSHSY, SAAADI. CDR3 region: CASSESGLKAFYEQYF. CDR3 nucleotide sequence: TGCGCCAGCAGTGAGTCGGGTCTAAAGGCCTTCTACGAGCAGTACTTC.

This sequence joins TRBV5-1 and TRBJ2-7; 7 nucleotides match TRBD1. Germline-derived CDR1 and CDR2 are SGHRS and YFSETQ. Trimming took 4 bases from V and 3 from J; bases not matched to a gene: 10. The CDR3 length is 15 residues. CDR3 region: CASSLTGDPFYEQYF. For the CDR3, the DNA is TGCGCCAGCAGCCTAACAGGGGATCCATTCTACGAGCAGTACTTC.

This clone is a singleton in its sample. The chain carries TRBV7-9 and TRBJ2-1; 8 bases line up with TRBD2. From germline, CDR1 is SEHNR and CDR2 FQNEAQ (reference sequence). The J segment lost 2 bases and the V segment lost 4 bases, leaving 7 bases of the junction unmatched. The CDR3 extends over 16 amino acids. CDR3 protein: CASSSAGAVTYNEQFF. The CDR3 DNA reads as TGTGCCAGCAGCTCAGCGGGAGCGGTAACCTACAATGAGCAGTTCTTC.

The V gene is TRBV7-2, the J gene TRBJ1-3; TRBD1 might be the D (5 bases). Trimming pared 2 bases from V and 4 bases from J, leaving 9 bases between. Germline values: CDR1 SGHTA, CDR2 FQGNSA. CDR3 size: 14 residues. CDR3 bases: TGTGCCAGCAGCTTATCCGGGGGAGGAAACACCATATATTTT. Its protein is CASSLSGGGNTIYF.

The gene calls are TRBV13 and TRBJ2-1, with 8 bases identical to TRBD2. The CDR3 consists of 17 residues. J lost 5 bases, V lost 3 bases, and 12 bases had no gene match. CDR1 PRHDT and CDR2 FYEKMQ come from the germline V gene (reference sequence). DNA for the CDR3: TGTGCCAGCAGCTTCACCCTCAGCGGGAGTCCAAACAATGAGCAGTTCTTC. Its protein is CASSFTLSGSPNNEQFF.

The chain is built from TRBV7-8 and TRBJ2-7; possibly TRBD2 for D (6 bases). The CDR3 runs to 15 residues. V was trimmed by 2 bases and J by 1 base, leaving 12 bases between them. CDR1 and CDR2 (germline): SGHVS, FQNEAQ. In DNA, the CDR3 is TGTGCCAGCAGCTTATGGGCGGGAATATCCTACGAGCAGTACTTC. Residues: CASSLWAGISYEQYF.

The chain joins TRBV14 to TRBJ2-7; 7 bases fit TRBD2. Germline V lookup: CDR1 SGHDN, CDR2 FVKESK. V was clipped by 8 bases and J by 4 bases; unmatched bases: 2. The CDR3 spans 11 residues. The chain's CDR3 is CASGGGYEQYF. The CDR3 region has the DNA TGTGCCAGCGGGGGGGGATACGAGCAGTACTTC.

Notes on this clone: Only one base separates this from a far larger clonotype, so it likely reflects a read error. The rearrangement joins TRBV6-1 to TRBJ1-5, with no clear D. Trimming took 3 bases from V and 5 from J, leaving 2 bases between them. The CDR3 is 11 residues long. Germline assignment: CDR1 MNHNS and CDR2 SASEGT. CDR3 in amino acids: CASSEYQPQHF. The CDR3 nucleotides read TGTGCCAGCAGTGAGTATCAGCCCCAGCATTTT.

The chain has TRBV5-6 and TRBJ2-7; 9 nucleotides agree with TRBD1. V lost 5 bases to trimming and J lost 5 bases; unmatched junction nucleotides: 8. Looked up from germline, CDR1 is SGHDT and CDR2 is YYEEEE. This CDR3 region has 14 residues. As DNA, the CDR3 is TGTGCCAGCAGTACAGGGGGCGGTTTCCACGAGCAGTACTTC. Translating gives CASSTGGGFHEQYF.

V usage is TRBV27 and J usage is TRBJ1-5, with D possibly matching TRBD1 (6 bases). V was cut by 4 bases and J by 7 bases, with 14 bases left in between. The CDR3 spans 14 residues. Germline assignment: CDR1 MNHEY and CDR2 SMNVEV (reference sequence). The CDR3 nucleotides read TGTGCCAGCAGTTACACAGGGATTATGCAGCCCCAGCATTTT. It translates to CASSYTGIMQPQHF.

The V call is TRBV7-8, the J call TRBJ1-2; a weak D match, TRBD1 (6 bases). CDR1 and CDR2 from the germline V gene are SGHVS and FQNEAQ. The CDR3 is made up of 18 amino acids. Trimming left V 5 bases short and J 0 bases short, with 22 bases between. CDR3 in DNA: TGTGCCAGCAGCCCGCCCCCGGGGGGCCTGGGGGCTAACTATGGCTACACCTTC. Translated: CASSPPPGGLGANYGYTF.

The genes are TRBV10-3 and TRBJ2-3; maybe TRBD2 (6 bases). CDR1 is ENHRY, CDR2 SYGVKD, per germline. Trimming took 2 bases from V and 2 from J, leaving 14 bases between them. The CDR3 has 16 residues. CDR3 DNA sequence: TGTGCCATCAGTGAGGGAGGGGCTAGCCACACAGATACGCAGTATTTT. This translates into CAISEGGASHTDTQYF.

The J gene is TRBJ2-1, the V gene TRBV27; 12 positions match TRBD2. Germline V CDR1 and CDR2: MNHEY, SMNVEV (reference sequence). The CDR3 consists of 16 residues. This chain's CDR3 is CAAGLAGGPAYNEQFF. The DNA of the CDR3 is TGTGCAGCTGGGCTAGCGGGAGGGCCGGCCTACAATGAGCAGTTCTTC.

This rearrangement joins TRBV28 to TRBJ2-7, with a weak D call TRBD1 (5 bases). Per the germline V gene, CDR1 is MDHEN and CDR2 is SYDVKM. The CDR3 totals 13 residues. Trimming shortened V by 5 bases and J by 1 base, and 9 bases separated the two germline ends. The DNA of the CDR3 is TGTGCCAGCAGTCAAGACAGTTCCTACGAGCAGTACTTC. Translation: CASSQDSSYEQYF.

V usage is TRBV27 and J usage is TRBJ2-1; 11 nucleotides match TRBD2. This CDR3 region has 19 residues. Germline CDR1 and CDR2: MNHEY and SMNVEV (reference sequence). V shed 6 bases and J 4 bases; nucleotides not matched to a gene: 17. CDR3 sequence (DNA): TGTGCCAGCAGCACCCGCTTTGGACTAGCGGGCGAATTTTACAATGAGCAGTTCTTC. Encoded protein: CASSTRFGLAGEFYNEQFF.

Details on this clone: In the same sample, other DNA sequences code for this CDR3. This rearrangement joins TRBV9 to TRBJ2-7; TRBD1 agrees at 9 bases. Germline V CDR1 and CDR2: SGDLS, YYNGEE. V shed 2 bases, J shed 3 bases, and the junction held 3 bases outside the gene matches. The CDR3 loop spans 14 amino acids. The DNA of the CDR3 is TGTGCCAGCAGCGTCGGGACAGGGAACTACGAGCAGTACTTC. Its translation: CASSVGTGNYEQYF.

With regard to this clone: Other nucleotide sequences in the sample specify the same CDR3. This chain uses TRBV10-1 with TRBJ2-7; TRBD1 is a possible D gene (5 bases). The CDR3 has 14 residues. Looked up from germline, CDR1 is WNHNN and CDR2 is SYGVQD (reference sequence). V dropped 3 bases and J dropped 3 bases, with 12 bases sitting between them. CDR3 sequence: CASSDPDSVYEQYF. The CDR3 bases are TGCGCCAGCAGTGACCCAGACAGCGTCTACGAGCAGTACTTC.

The chain recombines TRBV9 with TRBJ2-7; 7 bases map to TRBD1. This CDR3 has 14 amino acids. The V gene's germline CDR1 is SGDLS and CDR2 YYNGEE. V was pared by 0 bases and J by 4 bases, with 4 bases of the junction left unmatched. This CDR3 reads CASSVDGTEYEQYF. As DNA, the CDR3 is TGTGCCAGCAGCGTAGATGGGACAGAGTACGAGCAGTACTTC.

The V call is TRBV15, the J call TRBJ1-5; the D is unclear. The CDR3 extends over 15 amino acids. The V end lost 2 bases, the J end lost 3 bases, and 11 bases lay between the germline ends. Germline V lookup: CDR1 LNHNV, CDR2 YYDKDF (reference sequence). CDR3 in amino acids: CATSRTPSVNQPQHF. The DNA of the CDR3 is TGTGCCACCAGCAGAACGCCCAGCGTCAATCAGCCCCAGCATTTT.

The chain employs TRBV4-1 and TRBJ2-2; TRBD1 or TRBD2 may be the D gene (6 bases each). CDR3 size: 15 residues. The V gene lost 1 base and the J gene lost 7 bases, with 13 bases spanning the gap. Germline V gives CDR1 MGHRA, CDR2 YSYEKL. In DNA form, the CDR3 reads TGCGCCAGCAGCCAAGTCGTAGGGGGGTACGGGGAGCTGTTTTTT. Translated, it gives CASSQVVGGYGELFF.

V is TRBV5-4 and J is TRBJ2-2; maybe TRBD2 (5 bases). This CDR3 contains 14 residues. V dropped 4 bases and J dropped 6 bases, with 13 bases sitting between them. From germline, CDR1 is SGHNT and CDR2 YYREEE (reference sequence). CDR3 loop: CASSPGGTAGELFF. Written as DNA, the CDR3 is TGTGCCAGCAGCCCCGGAGGAACGGCCGGGGAGCTGTTTTTT.